A selection of T cell receptor beta chains follows, all from one sample in a study of regulatory T cells in long-lasting Graves disease. TCRdb processed the multiplex PCR reads anew with MiXCR; each CDR3 protein has one entry. The sample yields about 530,000 distinct CDR3 sequences, about 15% seen once. The same data also contributed to another study, on T cells in Graves' hyperthyroidism and ophthalmopathy.

Sequencing used peripheral blood mononuclear cells (PBMCs), obtained at new diagnosis, from a patient treated with antithyroid drugs. Source of these receptors: a woman in her forties or fifties with Graves disease. The CDR3 runs from the conserved cysteine through the conserved F or W. D genes are given only for firm matches. Not all rows give a size; the values are once, few, many and, for expanded clones, a class.

>TRBV29-1|TRBJ2-2|TRBD2|NA
TGCAGCGTTGGGGTGGTCGGGGGGGCAGGAACCGGGGAGCTGTTTTTT
CSVGVVGGAGTGELFF
>TRBV19|TRBJ2-5|TRBD1|few
TGTGCCAGTAGTATCTGGACAGGGGAGACCCAGTACTTC
CASSIWTGETQYF
>TRBV5-1|TRBJ2-5|NA|NA
TGCGCCAGCAGCTTGGATAGCAGCCAAGAGACCCAGTACTTC
CASSLDSSQETQYF
>TRBV6-2/TRBV6-3|TRBJ1-3|NA|NA
TGTGCCAGCAGTTACTCTCCAGGGGCGGTTGGAAACACCATATATTTT
CASSYSPGAVGNTIYF
>TRBV19|TRBJ1-5|NA|NA
TGTGCCAGTAGTAGACACATTTATAGCAATCAGCCCCAGCATTTT
CASSRHIYSNQPQHF
>TRBV28|TRBJ2-3|TRBD2|many
TGTGCCAGCAGTACAGCGGGGGGGCTTTTAGATACGCAGTATTTT
CASSTAGGLLDTQYF
>TRBV10-2|TRBJ1-6|NA|NA
TGCGCCAGCAGTGGATCACGTACAGGAGATTCACCCCTCCACTTT
CASSGSRTGDSPLHF
>TRBV5-1|TRBJ1-1|TRBD1|few
TGCGCCAGCAGCTTACCGCAGGGGGGGACTGAAGCTTTCTTT
CASSLPQGGTEAFF
>TRBV7-6|TRBJ1-1|NA|few
TGTGCCAGCAGCTTAGGTCGGCAGGGAGAAGGCACTGAAGCTTTCTTT
CASSLGRQGEGTEAFF
>TRBV20-1|TRBJ1-5|NA|many
TGCAGTGCTAGAGAAACAGGGAATCAGCCCCAGCATTTT
CSARETGNQPQHF
>TRBV6-1|TRBJ1-5|NA|few
TGTGCCAGCAATTCCAGGGCGAGCAATCAGCCCCAGCATTTT
CASNSRASNQPQHF
>TRBV19|TRBJ1-2|NA|NA
TGTGCCAGTAGTATAGACATGACCTATGGCTACACCTTC
CASSIDMTYGYTF
>TRBV6-5|TRBJ2-7|NA|many
TGTGCCAGCAGTTACTCGTGGGTGGGGGGAGGCTACGAGCAGTACTTC
CASSYSWVGGGYEQYF
>TRBV2|TRBJ1-6|NA|NA
TGTGCCAGCACCAAGGAGGGGACACCTAATTCACCCCTCCACTTT
CASTKEGTPNSPLHF
>TRBV5-6|TRBJ1-5|NA|NA
TGTGCCAGCAGCTTAAGGGGGTTCGATCAGCCCCAGCATTTT
CASSLRGFDQPQHF
>TRBV24-1|TRBJ2-5|NA|many
TGTGCCACCAGTGAAACGGAACAAGAGACCCAGTACTTC
CATSETEQETQYF
>TRBV7-2|TRBJ2-4|NA|many
TGTGCCAGCAGCTTAGGGGGGGCCAAAAACATTCAGTACTTC
CASSLGGAKNIQYF
>TRBV5-1|TRBJ2-7|NA|NA
TGCGCCAGCAGCTTAGGGGGGCCTTACTCCTACGAGCAGTACTTC
CASSLGGPYSYEQYF
>TRBV20-1|TRBJ1-1|NA|NA
TGCAGTGCTAGATCCCTCAGATCTCCCCGGGGCACTGAAGCTTTCTTT
CSARSLRSPRGTEAFF
>TRBV12-3/TRBV12-4|TRBJ1-2|NA|many
TGTGCCAGCATCACAATTAATCCCTATGGCTACACCTTC
CASITINPYGYTF
>TRBV6-2/TRBV6-3|TRBJ1-6|NA|NA
TGTGCCAGCAGCGAGAAGGGCTATTCACCCCTCCACTTT
CASSEKGYSPLHF
>TRBV12-3/TRBV12-4|TRBJ1-2|NA|many
TGTGCCAGCAGTTTGCCGGGGACGGACTATGGCTACACCTTC
CASSLPGTDYGYTF
>TRBV4-1|TRBJ1-5|NA|NA
TGCGCCAGCAGCCAGAATCAGTGGCAGCCCCAGCATTTT
CASSQNQWQPQHF
>TRBV5-1|TRBJ2-1|TRBD2|many
TGCGCCAGCAGCTTGGGGACTAGCTGGAATGAGCAGTTCTTC
CASSLGTSWNEQFF
>TRBV18|TRBJ2-1|NA|NA
TGTGCCAGCTCACCGGAGGGGGCTCTCCCCTACAATGAGCAGTTCTTC
CASSPEGALPYNEQFF